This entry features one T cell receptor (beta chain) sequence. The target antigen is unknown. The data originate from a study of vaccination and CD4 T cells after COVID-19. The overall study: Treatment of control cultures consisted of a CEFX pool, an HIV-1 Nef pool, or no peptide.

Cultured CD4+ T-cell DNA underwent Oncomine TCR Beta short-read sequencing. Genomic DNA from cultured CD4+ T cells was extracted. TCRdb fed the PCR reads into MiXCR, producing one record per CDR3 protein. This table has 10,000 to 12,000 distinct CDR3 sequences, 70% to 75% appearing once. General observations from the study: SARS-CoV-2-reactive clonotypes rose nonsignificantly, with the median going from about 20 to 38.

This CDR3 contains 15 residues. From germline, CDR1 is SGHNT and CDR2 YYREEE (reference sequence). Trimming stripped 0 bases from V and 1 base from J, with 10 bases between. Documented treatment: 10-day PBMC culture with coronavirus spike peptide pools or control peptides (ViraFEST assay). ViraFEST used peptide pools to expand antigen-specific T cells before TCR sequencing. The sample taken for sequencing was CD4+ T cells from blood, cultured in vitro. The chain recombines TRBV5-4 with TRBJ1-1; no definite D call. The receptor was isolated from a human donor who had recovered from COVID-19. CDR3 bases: TGTGCCAGCAGCTTGGATTTGATGCGGAACACTGAAGCTTTCTTT. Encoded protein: CASSLDLMRNTEAFF.